This record covers a single T cell receptor (beta chain). Antigen: not known. The data derive from a study of cytomegalovirus exposure and HLA in healthy donors. Study results and limitations: Many donors carried some public TCRs, although rarity characterized most TCR sequences. The authors listed 150 to 200 TCR beta chains as cytomegalovirus-associated.

Everyone who donated was a healthy bone marrow donor. The length of the CDR3 is 15 residues. CDR1 is SEHNR and CDR2 is FQNEAQ in the germline V gene (reference sequence). The V and J ends lost 3 bases and 2 bases, in that order; junction bases with no gene match: 6. PCR amplification relied on 60 Vbeta primers (plus 13 Jbeta primers). Assay used: immunoSEQ multiplex PCR; TCRdb lists only in-frame clones, some missing. The sample has over 150,000 clones, roughly 80% seen once; the top ten hold 2% to 2.5%. The chain links TRBV7-9 to TRBJ1-1, with 7 bases aligning to TRBD1. What was sequenced was PBMCs. The receptor was derived from a male donor in good health and CMV-seronegative. CDR3 DNA sequence: TGTGCCAGCAGCTTGGGACAGCAAGATAACACTGAAGCTTTCTTT. Its translation is CASSLGQQDNTEAFF.